The entry below gives a single T cell receptor (beta chain) sequence along with its context. Its antigen remains undetermined. The record has no base qualities; no much larger clone is one base away. Whole blood was collected in K2EDTA tubes by collaborating institutions according to the institutions' own protocols. For TCRbeta analysis, collaborators shipped samples in one of three forms: frozen whole blood, isolated PBMCs, or DNA extracted from either of those sample types. The data belong to a study of blood T cell repertoires in COVID-19 (dated by TCRdb to about 2020). Turning to the overall study: Collaborator samples came from the United States, Italy and Spain and covered acute and convalescent phases of COVID-19. The prospective study material was composed of cDNA or gDNA derived from T cells, B-cell-depleted T cells, or PBMCs. Deeply sampled blood TCRbeta repertoires from subjects exposed to, actively infected with, or recovered from COVID-19 were included in the dataset. The repertoires were released in a freely available public database intended as a resource for research on the immune response to SARS-CoV-2. The samples were drawn from the first 160 participants of the ongoing ImmuneRACE study and from 950 to 1,500 subjects provided by 6 global collaborators. The sample metadata nearly always contained a de-identified subject ID, COVID-19 status, age in years and sex. Where HLA class I and class II types were available, the types were taken from metadata supplied by the sample provider, not from assay-based typing. Study-wide findings and limitations: Clinical and demographic metadata were provided uncurated, with the amount varying by source and participant.

TCRbeta CDR3 regions were amplified from genomic DNA by means of the immunoSEQ Assay, a bias-controlled multiplex PCR. The study's processing was this. The number of nucleated cells in each sample was estimated from the amplification of reference gene primers within the assay. To quantify the absolute abundance of each unique TCRbeta CDR3 rearrangement, sequence reads were collapsed and filtered. For each sample, productive Simpson clonality was calculated as the square root of Simpson's diversity index over productive rearrangements. TCRdb provides this immuneACCESS table in a form limited to in-frame rearrangements. Some clones are lacking; in checked studies, under half of them reflect an unresolved V gene, and why the rest are absent is not known. The DNA was the basis for D and trimming; V, J and clone size are from that table. For this sample there are about 400,000 clones; about 89% appear just once. Clones ranked in the top ten supply 4.3% of the sample.

The CDR3 spans 16 residues, from the cysteine through the phenylalanine. Kept here is only the CDR3 DNA, which spans 48 bases and is read in frame from base 1. According to the germline V gene (reference sequence), CDR1 reads LGHDT and CDR2 reads YNNKEL. The trim is 1 base for V and 7 bases for J, with a gap of 14 bases between the germline ends. Sequencing was performed on peripheral blood. The clonotype originates from a woman younger than 45 with acute or convalescent COVID-19. This receptor chain uses TRBV3-1 (or the pseudogene TRBV3-2) and TRBJ1-6, with no reliable assignment of the D segment. The nucleotide sequence is TGTGCCAGCAGCCAAGTTGGCAACAGTCGGAATTCACCCCTCCACTTT. This gives the protein CASSQVGNSRNSPLHF.